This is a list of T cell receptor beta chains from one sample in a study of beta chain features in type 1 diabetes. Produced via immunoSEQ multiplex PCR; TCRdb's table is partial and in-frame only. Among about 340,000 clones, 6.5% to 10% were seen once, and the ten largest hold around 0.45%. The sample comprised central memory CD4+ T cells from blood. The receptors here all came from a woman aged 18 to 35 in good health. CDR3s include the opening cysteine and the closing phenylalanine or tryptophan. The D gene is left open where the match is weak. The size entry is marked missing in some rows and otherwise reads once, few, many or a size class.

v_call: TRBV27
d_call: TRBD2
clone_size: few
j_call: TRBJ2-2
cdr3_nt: TGTGCCAGCAGTCTACGAAGCGGGAGAGGATACACCGGGGAGCTGTTTTTT
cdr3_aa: CASSLRSGRGYTGELFF

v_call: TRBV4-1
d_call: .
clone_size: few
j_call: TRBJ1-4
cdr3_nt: TGCGCCAGCAGCCCCCTGGGCAGGCTTAATGAAAAACTGTTTTTT
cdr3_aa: CASSPLGRLNEKLFF

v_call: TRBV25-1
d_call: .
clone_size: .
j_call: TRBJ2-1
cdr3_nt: TGTGCCAGCAGCTCTTCCAGGACTACAAAGGACCAGCAGTTCTTC
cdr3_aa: CASSSSRTTKDQQFF

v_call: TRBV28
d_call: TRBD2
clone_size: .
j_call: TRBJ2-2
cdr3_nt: TGTGCCAGCAGCCCCTCCCGAGGACTAGCGGGAGCCGTCACCGGGGAGCTGTTTTTT
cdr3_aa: CASSPSRGLAGAVTGELFF

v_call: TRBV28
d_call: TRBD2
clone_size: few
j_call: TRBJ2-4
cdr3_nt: TGTGCCAGCAGTGCTAGCGGGAGGGGGAAAAACATTCAGTACTTC
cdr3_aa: CASSASGRGKNIQYF

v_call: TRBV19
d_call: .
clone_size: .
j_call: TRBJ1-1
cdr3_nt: TGTGCCAGTAAGGGGGAAATCGGTACCACTGAAGCTTTCTTT
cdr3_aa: CASKGEIGTTEAFF

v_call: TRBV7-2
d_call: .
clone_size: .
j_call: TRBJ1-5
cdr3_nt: TGTGCCAGCAGCTTATTTCCCCAGCCCCAGCATTTT
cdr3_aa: CASSLFPQPQHF

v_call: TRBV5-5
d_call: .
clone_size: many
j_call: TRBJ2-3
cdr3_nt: TGTGCCAGCAGCTTGAACGACAGGAGCACAGATACGCAGTATTTT
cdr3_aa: CASSLNDRSTDTQYF

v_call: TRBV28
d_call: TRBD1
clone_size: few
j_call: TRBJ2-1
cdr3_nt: TGTGCCAGCAGACGCGGACAGGGGGCGCGGACGCAGTTCTTC
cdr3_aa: CASRRGQGARTQFF

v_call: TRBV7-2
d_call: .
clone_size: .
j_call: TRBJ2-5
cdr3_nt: TGTGCCAGCAGCTTACGGATGTACCAAGAGACCCAGTACTTC
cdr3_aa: CASSLRMYQETQYF

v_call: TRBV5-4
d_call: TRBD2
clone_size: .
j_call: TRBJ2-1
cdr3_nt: TGTGCCAGCAGCCGAAGGGTAGCGGGTTCAAGCGGTGAGCAGTTCTTC
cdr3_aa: CASSRRVAGSSGEQFF

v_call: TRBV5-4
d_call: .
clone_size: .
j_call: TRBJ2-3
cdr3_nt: TGTGCCAGCAGCCAAGGGAATAGCTTCACCACAGATACGCAGTATTTT
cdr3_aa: CASSQGNSFTTDTQYF

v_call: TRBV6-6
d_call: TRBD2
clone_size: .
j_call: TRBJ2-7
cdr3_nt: TGTGCCAGCAGTCAAGCTAGCGGGAGGGGCTACGAGCAGTACTTC
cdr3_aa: CASSQASGRGYEQYF

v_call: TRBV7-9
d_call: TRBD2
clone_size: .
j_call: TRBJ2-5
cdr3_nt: TGTGCCAGCAGCGCCTTCGGCGGGGGAGAGACCCAGTACTTC
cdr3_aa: CASSAFGGGETQYF

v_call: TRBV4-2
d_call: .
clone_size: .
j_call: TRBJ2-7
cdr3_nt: TGTGCCAGCAGCCAAGATCGGCAGGGTTCGTACGAGCAGTACTTC
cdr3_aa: CASSQDRQGSYEQYF

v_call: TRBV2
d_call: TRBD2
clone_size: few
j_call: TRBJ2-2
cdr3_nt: TGTGCCAGCAGTAAGATTCCGGGACTAGCGGGAGATAAGAACACCGGGGAGCTGTTTTTT
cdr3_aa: CASSKIPGLAGDKNTGELFF

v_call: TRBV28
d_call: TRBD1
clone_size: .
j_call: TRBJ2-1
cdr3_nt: TGTGCCAGCAGTCCGGACAGGGGGAGTCAGTTCTTC
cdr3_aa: CASSPDRGSQFF

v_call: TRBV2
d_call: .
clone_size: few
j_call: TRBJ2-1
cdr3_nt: TGTGCCAGCACCTACAGCAATGAGCAGTTCTTC
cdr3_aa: CASTYSNEQFF

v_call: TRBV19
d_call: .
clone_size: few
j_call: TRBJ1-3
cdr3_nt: TGTGCCAGTAGTATCGCCGGGGGCTCTCGCTCTGGAAACACCATATATTTT
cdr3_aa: CASSIAGGSRSGNTIYF

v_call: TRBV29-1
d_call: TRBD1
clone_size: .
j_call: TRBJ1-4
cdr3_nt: TGCAGCGTTCTCCACCCCGGGACAGGGGATGAAAAACTGTTTTTT
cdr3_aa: CSVLHPGTGDEKLFF

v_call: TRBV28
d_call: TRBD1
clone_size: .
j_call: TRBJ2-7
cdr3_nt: TGTGCCAGCACCACCGTCAACCGGGACAGGCTCTACGAGCAGTACTTC
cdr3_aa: CASTTVNRDRLYEQYF

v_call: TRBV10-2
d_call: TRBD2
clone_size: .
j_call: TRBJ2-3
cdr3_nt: TGCGCCAGCAGTGAGCCGGGGGTAGCGGGAGCCGGCACGCAGTATTTT
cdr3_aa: CASSEPGVAGAGTQYF

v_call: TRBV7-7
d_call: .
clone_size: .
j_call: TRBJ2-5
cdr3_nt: TGTGCTAGCAGCTTCCAGCTCCAAGAGACCCAGTACTTC
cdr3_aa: CASSFQLQETQYF

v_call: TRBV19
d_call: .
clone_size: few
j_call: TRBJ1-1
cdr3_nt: TGTGCCAGTAGTCTTTACTTTCGGGGCTCCATGAACACTGAAGCTTTCTTT
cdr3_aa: CASSLYFRGSMNTEAFF

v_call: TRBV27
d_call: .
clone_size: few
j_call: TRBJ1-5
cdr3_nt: TGTGCCAGCAGTGCTAGTTTCAATCAGCCCCAGCATTTT
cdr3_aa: CASSASFNQPQHF

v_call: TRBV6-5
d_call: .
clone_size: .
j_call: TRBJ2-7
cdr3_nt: TGTGCCAGCCAAAAGGGTCCCTACGAGCAGTACTTC
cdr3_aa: CASQKGPYEQYF

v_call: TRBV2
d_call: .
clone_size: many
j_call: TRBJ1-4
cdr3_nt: TGTGCCAGCAGGCGCAGTGGGGCCACTAATGAAAAACTGTTTTTT
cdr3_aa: CASRRSGATNEKLFF

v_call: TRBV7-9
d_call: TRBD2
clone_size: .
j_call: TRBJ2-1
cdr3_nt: TGTGCCAGCAGCCCAGCGGGAGGGCTCAACAATGAGCAGTTCTTC
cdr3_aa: CASSPAGGLNNEQFF

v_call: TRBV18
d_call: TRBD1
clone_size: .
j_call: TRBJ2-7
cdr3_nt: TGTGCCAGCTCACCAGGGACAGGAATATACGAGCAGTACTTC
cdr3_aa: CASSPGTGIYEQYF

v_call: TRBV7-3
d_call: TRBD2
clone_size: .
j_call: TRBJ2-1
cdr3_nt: TGTGCCAGCAGCTTAATAGTCGCGGGAGGGCCGAATGAGCAGTTCTTC
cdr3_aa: CASSLIVAGGPNEQFF

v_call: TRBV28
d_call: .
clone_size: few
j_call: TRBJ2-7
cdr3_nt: TGTGCCAGCAGTTTCCCACTCAGGGCGCGGTCCTACGAGCAGTACTTC
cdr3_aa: CASSFPLRARSYEQYF

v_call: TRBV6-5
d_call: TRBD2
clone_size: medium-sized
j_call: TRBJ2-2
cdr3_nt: TGTGCCAGCAGTTACCTGCGGGAGGGCAGCGGGGAGCTGTTTTTT
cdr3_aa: CASSYLREGSGELFF

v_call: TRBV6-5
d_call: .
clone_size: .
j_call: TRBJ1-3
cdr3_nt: TGTGCCAGCTCCGGGACGGCCGGAAACACCATATATTTT
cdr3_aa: CASSGTAGNTIYF

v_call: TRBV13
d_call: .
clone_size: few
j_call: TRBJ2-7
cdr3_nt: TGTGCCAGCAGCTTAGCGGGGGGCCGTCGCGAGCAGTACTTC
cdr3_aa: CASSLAGGRREQYF

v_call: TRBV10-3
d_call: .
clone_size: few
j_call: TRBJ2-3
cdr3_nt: TGTGCCGCCAAATCCGGAGATACGCAGTATTTT
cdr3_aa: CAAKSGDTQYF

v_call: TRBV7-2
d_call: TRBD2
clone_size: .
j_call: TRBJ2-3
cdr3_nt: TGTGCCAGCAGCCCCCGGACTAGCGGGACCGATACGCAGTATTTT
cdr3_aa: CASSPRTSGTDTQYF

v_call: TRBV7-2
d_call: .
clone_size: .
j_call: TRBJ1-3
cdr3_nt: TGTGCCAGCAGCCTACAGTTTACTGGAAACACCATATATTTT
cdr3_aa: CASSLQFTGNTIYF

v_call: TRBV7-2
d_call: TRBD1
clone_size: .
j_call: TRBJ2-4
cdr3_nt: TGTGCCAGCAGTTTGAGGACAGGCTCGTTGGTCAAAAACATTCAGTACTTC
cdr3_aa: CASSLRTGSLVKNIQYF

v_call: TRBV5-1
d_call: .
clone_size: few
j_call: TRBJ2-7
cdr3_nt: TGCGCCAGCAGCTTGCAGCAGGGAATCGGGGACGAGCAGTACTTC
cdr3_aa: CASSLQQGIGDEQYF

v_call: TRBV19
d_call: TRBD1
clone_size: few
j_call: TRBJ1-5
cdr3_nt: TGTGCCAGTAGTACTCACCGACAGGGTAGCAATCAGCCCCAGCATTTT
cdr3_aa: CASSTHRQGSNQPQHF

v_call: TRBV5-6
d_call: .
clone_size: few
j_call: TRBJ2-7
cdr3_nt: TGTGCCAGCAGCTTGAGCTCCTACGAGCAGTACTTC
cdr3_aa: CASSLSSYEQYF

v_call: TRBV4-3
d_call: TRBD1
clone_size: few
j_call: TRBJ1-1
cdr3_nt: TGCGCCAGCAGCCGATCGGACAGGCCGAACACTGAAGCTTTCTTT
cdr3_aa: CASSRSDRPNTEAFF

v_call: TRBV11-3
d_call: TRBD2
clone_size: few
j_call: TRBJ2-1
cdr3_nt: TGTGCCAGCAGCGCCGGACTAGCGGGGGGAAACAATGAGCAGTTCTTC
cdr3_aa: CASSAGLAGGNNEQFF

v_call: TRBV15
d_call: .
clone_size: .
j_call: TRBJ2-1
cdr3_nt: TGTGCCACCAGCAGAGCCCCGTACAATGAGCAGTTCTTC
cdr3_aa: CATSRAPYNEQFF

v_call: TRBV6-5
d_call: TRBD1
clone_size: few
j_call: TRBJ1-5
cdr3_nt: TGTGCCAGCAGTAAGGGACAGGGTAATCAGCCCCAGCATTTT
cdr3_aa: CASSKGQGNQPQHF

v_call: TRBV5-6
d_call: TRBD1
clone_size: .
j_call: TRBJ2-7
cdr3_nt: TGTGCCAGCAGAAAACAGGGGGCGGGAAACTACGAGCAGTACTTC
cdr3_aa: CASRKQGAGNYEQYF

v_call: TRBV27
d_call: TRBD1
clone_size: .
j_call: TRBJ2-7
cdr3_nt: TGTGCCAGCAGTCTCTCCGGGACAGGGGGTACCTACGAGCAGTACTTC
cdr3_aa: CASSLSGTGGTYEQYF

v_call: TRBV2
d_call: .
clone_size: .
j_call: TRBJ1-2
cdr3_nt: TGTGCCAGCAGGCTAAGCAGGGGACTCGGCTACACCTTC
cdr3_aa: CASRLSRGLGYTF

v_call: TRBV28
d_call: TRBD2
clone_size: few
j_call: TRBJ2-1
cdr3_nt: TGTGCCAGCAGGGGGGCCACTAGCGGGAGTGGGTATGAGCAGTTCTTC
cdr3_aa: CASRGATSGSGYEQFF

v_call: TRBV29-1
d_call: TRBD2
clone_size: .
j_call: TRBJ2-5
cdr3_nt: TGCAGCGCCGTGACTAGCGGGAGACCGGAGACCCAGTACTTC
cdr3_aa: CSAVTSGRPETQYF

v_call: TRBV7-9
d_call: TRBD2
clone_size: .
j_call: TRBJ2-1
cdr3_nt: TGTGCCAGCAGCTTATATACTAGCGGGAGGGCCGATGAGCAGTTCTTC
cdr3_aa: CASSLYTSGRADEQFF

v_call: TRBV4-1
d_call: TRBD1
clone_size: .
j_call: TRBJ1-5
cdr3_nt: TGCGCCAGCAGCCAAGAAGGACAGGGGAGTCATCAGCCCCAGCATTTT
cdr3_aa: CASSQEGQGSHQPQHF